Below are 22 T cell receptor beta chains sequenced from a single sample in a study of blood T cell repertoires in COVID-19. TCRdb's copy holds only in-frame clones and misses some; the assay was immunoSEQ multiplex PCR. This table has around 200,000 clones, roughly 85% appearing once. The specimen was peripheral blood. The receptors were sampled from a man aged 55 to 70 with acute or convalescent COVID-19.

This clone has a single count. The chain has TRBV30 and TRBJ1-5, with 7 bases matching TRBD1. This CDR3 spans 14 amino acids. V shed 5 bases, J shed 0 bases, and the junction held 4 bases outside the gene matches. Germline lookup yields CDR1 GTSNPN and CDR2 SVGIG (reference sequence). DNA of the CDR3: TGTGCCTGGGGACAGGCGGGTAGCAATCAGCCCCAGCATTTT. Its translation: CAWGQAGSNQPQHF.

The genes are TRBV4-1 and TRBJ2-1; D not resolved. This CDR3 is built from 17 residues. Trimming pared 1 base from V and 4 bases from J, leaving 17 bases between. Germline CDR1 and CDR2: MGHRA and YSYEKL. The CDR3 region is CASSQADFGAVYNEQFF. The CDR3 bases are TGCGCCAGCAGCCAAGCCGACTTTGGAGCAGTTTACAATGAGCAGTTCTTC.

This chain links TRBV6-2 or TRBV6-3 with TRBJ2-3, with 7 nucleotides matching TRBD2. The CDR3 runs to 19 residues. The V gene's germline CDR1 is MNHEY and CDR2 SVGEGT. J was trimmed by 5 bases and V by 0 bases; bases with no gene match: 17. The CDR3 region is CASSYSIGREESGRDTQYF. The CDR3 DNA reads TGTGCCAGCAGTTACTCGATCGGTCGGGAGGAGTCAGGCAGAGATACGCAGTATTTT.

V gene TRBV11-3 combines with J gene TRBJ2-7; 8 bases are shared with TRBD1. V lost 5 bases and J lost 5; bases outside the gene matches: 8. Germline loops: CDR1 SGHNT, CDR2 YENEEA. The CDR3 has 14 residues. The CDR3 coding sequence is TGTGCCAGCAGCGCGGACAGGGTATCCAACGAGCAGTACTTC. This encodes CASSADRVSNEQYF.

In DNA, the CDR3 is TGTGCCAGCAGCTACCCCCCGCAGGGGGCTAACGAGCAGTACTTC. This codes for CASSYPPQGANEQYF. The chain carries TRBV5-6 and TRBJ2-7, with 8 bases matching TRBD1. This CDR3 region has 15 residues. Germline V lookup: CDR1 SGHDT, CDR2 YYEEEE. V gave up 3 bases and J gave up 5 bases; unmatched junction bases: 10.

CDR3 loop: CASSAIHRNTEAFF. The CDR3 DNA reads TGTGCCAGCAGTGCTATCCATCGTAACACTGAAGCTTTCTTT. The genes are TRBV25-1 and TRBJ1-1; D not certain. CDR1 and CDR2 (germline): MGHDK, SYGVNS. V was cut by 4 bases and J by 2 bases, with 11 bases left in between. The CDR3 has 14 amino acids.

This clone was picked up a small number of times. V gene TRBV7-2 combines with J gene TRBJ1-1; D perhaps matches TRBD1 (6 bases). The CDR3 contains 15 residues. Germline loops: CDR1 SGHTA, CDR2 FQGNSA. Between the trimmed V and J ends, which lost 1 base and 4 bases, there was a span of 13 bases. This CDR3 reads CASSLVGGGGTEAFF. The CDR3 nucleotides read TGTGCCAGCAGCTTAGTGGGGGGAGGGGGCACTGAAGCTTTCTTT.

This clone was counted only a few times. The genes are TRBV5-5 and TRBJ1-5; D gene uncertain. Trimming took off 0 bases at V and 0 bases at J, with 4 bases between the two ends. Germline V CDR1 and CDR2: SGHKS, YYEKEE (reference sequence). The CDR3 extends over 14 amino acids. CDR3 sequence: CASSLVRSNQPQHF. The CDR3 DNA follows: TGTGCCAGCAGCTTGGTGCGTAGCAATCAGCCCCAGCATTTT. The whole variable domain, filled in from reference TRBV5-5 and TRBJ1-5, reads DAGVTQSPTHLIKTRGQQVTLRCSPISGHKSVSWYQQVLGQGPQFIFQYYEKEERGRGNFPDRFSARQFPNYSSELNVNALLLGDSALYLCASSLVRSNQPQHFGDGTRLSIL.

This rearrangement joins TRBV6-5 to TRBJ2-4; 7 nucleotides align to TRBD2. The CDR3 contains 15 residues. V shed 4 bases, J shed 0 bases, and the junction held 3 bases outside the gene matches. CDR1 MNHEY and CDR2 SVGAGI come from the germline V gene. CDR3: CASSWEGIAKNIQYF. In DNA, the CDR3 is TGTGCCAGCAGTTGGGAGGGGATAGCCAAAAACATTCAGTACTTC.

The chain recombines TRBV18 with TRBJ2-3, with 10 bases aligning to TRBD1. V was clipped by 4 bases and J by 3 bases; unmatched bases: 10. Germline V CDR1 and CDR2: KGHSH, LQKENI. The CDR3 loop spans 17 amino acids. The CDR3 region is CASSRTGTGVQTDTQYF. In DNA, the CDR3 is TGTGCCAGCTCACGAACCGGGACAGGGGTGCAAACAGATACGCAGTATTTT.

The chain employs TRBV19 and TRBJ1-2, with a weak D call TRBD1 (5 bases). The CDR3 is 14 residues long. Trimming removed 9 bases at V and 5 bases at J, with 19 bases between. Per the germline V gene, CDR1 is LNHDA and CDR2 is SQIVND (reference sequence). The CDR3 DNA is TGTGCCAGCAAAATCCTCCTCGGGGGGTATGGCTACACCTTC. It encodes CASKILLGGYGYTF.

This clone came up a few times. Other DNA sequences from this sample encode an identical CDR3 as well. This chain connects TRBV7-9 to TRBJ1-4; D is uncertain. This CDR3 region has 15 residues. Germline V gives CDR1 SEHNR, CDR2 FQNEAQ (reference sequence). Trimming removed 1 base at V and 0 bases at J, with 6 bases between. This CDR3 is CASSLGAATNEKLFF. CDR3 nucleotide sequence: TGTGCCAGCAGCTTAGGGGCAGCAACTAATGAAAAACTGTTTTTT.

This chain joins TRBV12-3 or TRBV12-4 and TRBJ2-4; D gene uncertain. Trimming took 5 bases from V and 0 from J, leaving 5 bases between them. CDR3 size: 13 residues. The CDR3 DNA is TGTGCCAGCAGTCAGATAGCCAAAAACATTCAGTACTTC. Its protein is CASSQIAKNIQYF.

V is TRBV5-4 and J is TRBJ2-2, with D perhaps TRBD2 (5 bases). The CDR3 is 13 amino acids. Between the trimmed V and J ends, which lost 0 bases and 7 bases, there was a span of 7 bases. From germline, CDR1 is SGHNT and CDR2 YYREEE (reference sequence). This chain's CDR3 is CASSLAGNGELFF. The CDR3 bases are TGTGCCAGCAGCTTGGCCGGGAACGGGGAGCTGTTTTTT.

This clone was seen a handful of times. The chain uses TRBV6-5 and TRBJ1-2; the D gene is possibly TRBD1 (5 bases). Germline V gene data show CDR1 as MNHEY and CDR2 as SVGAGI. The CDR3 contains 14 residues. The germline V and J ends were trimmed by 7 bases and 2 bases, with 14 bases remaining between them. The CDR3 here is CASMNRSPNYGYTF. The CDR3 DNA follows: TGTGCCAGCATGAACAGGTCCCCAAACTATGGCTACACCTTC.

V usage is TRBV5-1 and J usage is TRBJ1-5; D is unclear. V dropped 0 bases and J dropped 6 bases, with 10 bases sitting between them. CDR3 length: 14 amino acids. Germline V lookup: CDR1 SGHRS, CDR2 YFSETQ. The CDR3 DNA reads as TGCGCCAGCAGCTTGGATCACGCCGGTCAGCCCCAGCATTTT. Protein product: CASSLDHAGQPQHF.

This clone was seen once. V usage is TRBV29-1 and J usage is TRBJ1-1; D remains unclear. The CDR3 spans 13 residues. From germline, CDR1 is SQVTM and CDR2 ANQGSEA. The CDR3 sequence is CSHFGVRDTEAFF. As DNA, the CDR3 is TGCAGTCATTTCGGAGTGAGAGACACTGAAGCTTTCTTT.

J is TRBJ2-2 and V is TRBV4-2, with TRBD1 matching 9 bases. The ends lost 4 bases at V and 8 bases at J; junction bases unmatched: 11. The CDR3 runs to 16 residues. CDR1 LGHNA and CDR2 YNFKEQ come from the germline V gene. This CDR3 is CASSPSQGAQYGELFF. CDR3 bases: TGTGCCAGCAGCCCATCACAGGGGGCGCAGTATGGGGAGCTGTTTTTT.

The genes are TRBV28 and TRBJ1-5; 7 nucleotides line up with TRBD1. The V gene's germline CDR1 is MDHEN and CDR2 SYDVKM. This CDR3 has 14 amino acids. V lost 6 bases to trimming and J lost 3 bases; unmatched junction nucleotides: 5. The CDR3: CASRAGTVNQPQHF. The CDR3 DNA is TGTGCCAGCAGAGCCGGGACAGTCAATCAGCCCCAGCATTTT. Complete variable domain (other parts from reference TRBV28 and TRBJ1-5): DVKVTQSSRYLVKRTGEKVFLECVQDMDHENMFWYRQDPGLGLRLIYFSYDVKMKEKGDIPEGYSVSREKKERFSLILESASTNQTSMYLCASRAGTVNQPQHFGDGTRLSIL.

The CDR3 sequence is CASSVGGLAGVGADTQYF. Here the CDR3 DNA reads TGTGCCAGCAGCGTAGGGGGACTAGCGGGAGTTGGTGCAGATACGCAGTATTTT. V is TRBV9 and J is TRBJ2-3; 14 nucleotides match TRBD2. V lost 0 bases, J lost 4 bases, and 7 bases stayed unmatched. CDR1 and CDR2 from the germline V gene are SGDLS and YYNGEE. The CDR3 spans 18 residues.

This clone was seen once. A read error may produce the germline difference seen at one junction end. The genes are TRBV6-5 and TRBJ1-5; D not certain. Per germline, CDR1 MNHEY and CDR2 SVGAGI. This CDR3 spans 12 amino acids. The CDR3: CTSRQRDQPQHF. CDR3 DNA: TGTACCAGCAGACAACGGGATCAGCCCCAGCATTTT.

The chain links TRBV7-8 to TRBJ1-3, with TRBD1 as a possible D gene (5 bases). Germline V gene lookup returns CDR1 SGHVS and CDR2 FQNEAQ. V lost 3 bases to trimming and J lost 4 bases, with 7 bases between them. This CDR3 region has 13 residues. Written as DNA, the CDR3 is TGTGCCAGCAGCTTCGCAGGGGGAAACACCATATATTTT. Its protein is CASSFAGGNTIYF.